The next 17 T cell receptor beta chains were all read from a single sample in a study of radiotherapy plus CTLA-4 blockade in lung cancer. TCRdb keeps only in-frame clones here, not all; method: immunoSEQ multiplex PCR. The table lists 80,000 or so clones, 78% of them singletons. The starting material was peripheral blood, obtained from a patient treated with radiotherapy plus ipilimumab. These receptors all stem from a human donor with non-small cell lung cancer whose response to radiotherapy plus ipilimumab could not be evaluated. Some clones in this sample may be carry-over from other donors' samples.

The genes are TRBV7-2 and TRBJ1-2; maybe TRBD1 (6 bases). The germline gives CDR1 SGHTA, CDR2 FQGNSA. CDR3 size: 14 residues. The V end lost 1 base, the J end lost 3 bases, and 9 bases lay between the germline ends. The CDR3 sequence is CASSLVTGDYGYTF. CDR3 coding DNA: TGTGCCAGCAGCTTAGTGACAGGCGACTATGGCTACACCTTC.

This clone showed up just once. This chain connects TRBV11-3 to TRBJ2-5, with TRBD2 identical over 11 bases. Germline V lookup: CDR1 SGHNT, CDR2 YENEEA. V shed 8 bases and J 5 bases; nucleotides not matched to a gene: 7. The CDR3 is 14 residues long. CDR3 in DNA: TGTGCCAGCCGTAGCGGGGGGGCCGTGGAGACCCAGTACTTC. Protein product: CASRSGGAVETQYF. The full variable domain, completed using reference TRBV11-3 and TRBJ2-5, is EAGVVQSPRYKIIEKKQPVAFWCNPISGHNTLYWYLQNLGQGPELLIRYENEEAVDDSQLPKDRFSAERLKGVDSTLKIQPAELGDSAVYLCASRSGGAVETQYFGPGTRLLVL.

This sequence joins TRBV6-5 and TRBJ1-2; D is possibly TRBD1 (6 bases). V gave up 6 bases and J gave up 4 bases, with 15 bases separating them. Germline CDR1 is MNHEY and CDR2 is SVGAGI. The CDR3 spans 14 residues. Here the CDR3 DNA reads TGTGCCAGCAGCCGGAAGGACAGACCCTATGGCTACACCTTC. Its protein product is CASSRKDRPYGYTF.

The gene calls are TRBV4-1 and TRBJ2-3; D not resolved. The germline CDR1 and CDR2 sequences are MGHRA and YSYEKL. The CDR3 covers 15 residues. The V and J ends lost 0 bases and 2 bases respectively, with 9 bases between them. The CDR3 spells CASSQEGHNTDTQYF. The CDR3 DNA is TGCGCCAGCAGCCAAGAGGGCCATAACACAGATACGCAGTATTTT.

The chain combines TRBV28 with TRBJ1-1; maybe TRBD1 (6 bases). Germline lookup yields CDR1 MDHEN and CDR2 SYDVKM. V was shortened by 2 bases and J by 9 bases, with 7 bases between the two germline ends. The CDR3 runs 11 residues. The CDR3 coding sequence is TGTGCCAGCAGTTTAGGGACAAAAGCTTTCTTT. Translation gives CASSLGTKAFF.

The V and J genes are TRBV2 and TRBJ2-1; 14 nucleotides agree with TRBD2. The CDR3 contains 15 residues. The V segment lost 7 bases and the J segment 10 bases; nucleotides outside the gene matches: 9. Germline loops: CDR1 SNHLY, CDR2 FYNNEI. CDR3 sequence: CASKPGLAGGQEQFF. The CDR3 nucleotides are TGTGCCAGCAAGCCCGGACTAGCGGGGGGCCAGGAGCAGTTCTTC. Complete variable domain (other parts from reference TRBV2 and TRBJ2-1): EPEVTQTPSHQVTQMGQEVILRCVPISNHLYFYWYRQILGQKVEFLVSFYNNEISEKSEIFDDQFSVERPDGSNFTLKIRSTKLEDSAMYFCASKPGLAGGQEQFFGPGTRLTVL.

This sequence joins TRBV4-3 and TRBJ1-2; tentatively, D is TRBD1 (5 bases). The CDR3 length is 16 residues. Trimming took 0 bases from V and 1 from J, leaving 12 bases between them. Germline CDR1 LGHNA, CDR2 YSLEER. The CDR3 DNA reads TGCGCCAGCAGCCAAGATCCTACGGGACTTAACTATGGCTACACCTTC. Translating gives CASSQDPTGLNYGYTF.

The chain has TRBV19 and TRBJ1-2; no reliable D call. V lost 0 bases, J lost 4 bases, and 15 bases lay in between. The CDR3 is 16 amino acids. The germline V gene has CDR1 LNHDA and CDR2 SQIVND (reference sequence). The CDR3 DNA reads as TGTGCCAGTAGTATAGATCCGTTAGGACTACCCTATGGCTACACCTTC. It is translated as CASSIDPLGLPYGYTF.

This clone has more than one count but fewer than ten. This chain links TRBV28 with TRBJ1-4, with 8 bases that match TRBD1. J lost 0 bases, V lost 5 bases, and 11 bases had no gene match. The CDR3 consists of 18 residues. The V gene's germline CDR1 is MDHEN and CDR2 SYDVKM. CDR3 sequence reads: CASSPIPPGGPTNEKLFF. The CDR3 bases are TGTGCCAGCAGTCCGATTCCGCCAGGGGGCCCAACTAATGAAAAACTGTTTTTT.

CDR3 DNA sequence: TGTGCCAGCAGCGGACAGAACTATGGCTACACCTTC. Amino acid sequence: CASSGQNYGYTF. The chain has TRBV5-5 and TRBJ1-2, with D possibly being TRBD1 (6 bases). Germline CDR1 reads SGHKS; CDR2 reads YYEKEE (reference sequence). The length of the CDR3 is 12 residues. V was shortened by 4 bases and J by 2 bases, with 6 bases between the two germline ends.

This chain uses TRBV19 with TRBJ2-3, with TRBD1 matching over 9 bases. The length of the CDR3 is 19 residues. J was trimmed by 5 bases and V by 0 bases; bases with no gene match: 15. The germline CDR1 and CDR2 sequences are LNHDA and SQIVND (reference sequence). For the CDR3, the DNA is TGTGCCAGTAGTATAGATCTCGTGCGCGGGACAGGGTACATAGATACGCAGTATTTT. It encodes CASSIDLVRGTGYIDTQYF.

The chain joins TRBV25-1 to TRBJ1-1; perhaps TRBD1 as D (5 bases). V was shortened by 1 base and J by 6 bases, with 15 bases between the two germline ends. The CDR3 runs to 15 residues. CDR1 is MGHDK, CDR2 SYGVNS, per germline. CDR3 nucleotide sequence: TGTGCCAGCAGTGAATTCGCGGGTGGGGGGTCTGAAGCTTTCTTT. This gives the protein CASSEFAGGGSEAFF.

The rearrangement links TRBV7-2 to TRBJ2-1, with TRBD2 matching 8 bases. This CDR3 spans 15 amino acids. Germline V gives CDR1 SGHTA, CDR2 FQGNSA. Trimming at V came to 4 bases and at J to 4 bases, leaving 6 bases not matched to a gene. The CDR3, as DNA: TGTGCCAGCAGCTCCCGGGGGGGCCTATACAATGAGCAGTTCTTC. Its protein product is CASSSRGGLYNEQFF.

The chain couples TRBV7-9 to TRBJ1-1, with a tentative D call TRBD1 (6 bases). Trimming shortened V by 8 bases and J by 0 bases, and 13 bases separated the two germline ends. The CDR3 consists of 14 residues. Looked up from germline, CDR1 is SEHNR and CDR2 is FQNEAQ (reference sequence). This CDR3 reads CASRMTGMNTEAFF. CDR3 nucleotide sequence: TGTGCCAGCCGCATGACAGGCATGAACACTGAAGCTTTCTTT.

V gene TRBV4-2 combines with J gene TRBJ2-5; D uncertain. Germline V gene data show CDR1 as LGHNA and CDR2 as YNFKEQ. V lost 2 bases, J lost 5 bases, and 9 bases lay in between. CDR3 size: 13 residues. CDR3 in amino acids: CASSQTAEETQYF. CDR3 DNA sequence: TGTGCCAGCAGCCAAACTGCCGAGGAGACCCAGTACTTC.

This chain links TRBV4-1 with TRBJ2-5; D is unclear. The germline V and J ends were trimmed by 0 bases and 4 bases, with 15 bases remaining between them. The CDR3 length is 16 residues. Germline CDR1 is MGHRA and CDR2 is YSYEKL. The CDR3 DNA follows: TGCGCCAGCAGCCAAGAGGGCCGTCAAAACGGAGAGACCCAGTACTTC. Protein: CASSQEGRQNGETQYF.

With respect to this clone: At one of its ends the junction is not consistent with the germline gene, which may arise from a read error. The CDR3 region is CASREAASGVYTGELFF. The CDR3 DNA reads as TGTGCCAGCCGTGAAGCGGCTAGCGGGGTTTACACCGGGGAGCTGTTTTTT. This sequence joins TRBV2 and TRBJ2-2, with TRBD2 matching over 9 bases. There are 17 residues in the CDR3. In germline, CDR1 is SNHLY, CDR2 FYNNEI.